One T cell receptor beta chain is described in this entry. Its cognate antigen is unknown. Amplification started from genomic DNA. The TCR beta CDR3 region was amplified using 30 forward and 13 reverse primers. TCRdb processed the multiplex PCR reads anew with MiXCR; each CDR3 protein has one entry. The sample records a few hundred thousand distinct CDR3 sequences, approximately 50% being singletons. These data come from a study of type 1 and type 2 diabetes patients. Study-wide results and limits: Some expanded clones seen only in T1D might occur in additional T2D or control samples. A median of one highly-expanded CD4+ clone, covering around 4% of reads, occurred in type 2 diabetes.

V was clipped by 4 bases and J by 8 bases; unmatched bases: 15. The CDR3 is 17 residues long. Germline V gene lookup returns CDR1 SGHTA and CDR2 FQGNSA. Diabetic patients met standard criteria for type 1 or type 2 diabetes. The J gene is TRBJ2-2, the V gene TRBV7-2; 8 bases are shared with TRBD2. The receptor comes from a man between 18 and 29 years old with type 2 diabetes. The source material was peripheral blood mononuclear cells (PBMCs). This CDR3 is CASSSQGAGGVVGELFF. The DNA of the CDR3 is TGTGCCAGCAGCTCCCAAGGGGCGGGGGGCGTCGTAGGGGAGCTGTTTTTT.